These 24 T cell receptor beta chains originate from one sample sequenced in a study of T cell changes during pregnancy in multiple sclerosis. The data were produced by immunoSEQ multiplex PCR, yet TCRdb's version contains in-frame clones alone and is incomplete. The sample has about 67,000 clones; 90% are singletons. The specimen was peripheral blood, collected in the third trimester of pregnancy. The source of these receptors is a female donor with multiple sclerosis, enrolled in a pregnancy study.

V gene TRBV5-1 combines with J gene TRBJ1-2; D is unresolved. CDR3 length: 15 amino acids. CDR1 and CDR2 (germline): SGHRS, YFSETQ. Trimming left V 0 bases short and J 5 bases short, with 14 bases between. The CDR3 DNA sequence: TGCGCCAGCAGCTTGGAAGAGGCCGGTAGGTATGGCTACACCTTC. This codes for CASSLEEAGRYGYTF.

The chain couples TRBV19 to TRBJ1-4; D is perhaps TRBD1 (6 bases). V lost 6 bases, J lost 4 bases, and 21 bases lay in between. From germline, CDR1 is LNHDA and CDR2 SQIVND (reference sequence). The CDR3 is 17 amino acids. The CDR3 nucleotides read TGTGCCAGTAGATCCACCTCACAGGGACTAATTAATGAAAAACTGTTTTTT. It specifies CASRSTSQGLINEKLFF.

This rearrangement joins TRBV4-2 to TRBJ1-6, with D uncertain. V dropped 3 bases and J dropped 7 bases, with 19 bases sitting between them. CDR3 size: 17 residues. The germline V gene encodes CDR1 LGHNA and CDR2 YNFKEQ. The CDR3 DNA is TGTGCCAGCAGCCAGAACCCAATAGTATCCTCCAATTCACCCCTCCACTTT. Translated, it gives CASSQNPIVSSNSPLHF.

The genes are TRBV19 and TRBJ2-7; TRBD2 aligns across 15 bases. CDR1 is LNHDA and CDR2 is SQIVND in the germline V gene (reference sequence). The CDR3 is made up of 18 amino acids. V gave up 0 bases and J gave up 4 bases; unmatched junction bases: 7. The CDR3 bases are TGTGCCAGTAGTATAGATTCCGGGACTAGCGGGAGGAGGTACGAGCAGTACTTC. Protein: CASSIDSGTSGRRYEQYF.

V is TRBV9 and J is TRBJ1-1, with D possibly being TRBD1 (5 bases). The germline V gene has CDR1 SGDLS and CDR2 YYNGEE. CDR3 length equals 12 residues. V lost 3 bases to trimming and J lost 8 bases, with 11 bases between them. CDR3 DNA: TGTGCCAGCAGCGAGTGGCAGGGAGAAGCTTTCTTT. It specifies CASSEWQGEAFF.

The sample holds one count of this clone. The chain combines TRBV19 with TRBJ1-1; D not resolved. The CDR3 consists of 13 residues. Trimming cost V 5 bases and J 0 bases, with 7 bases left between them. From germline, CDR1 is LNHDA and CDR2 SQIVND (reference sequence). The CDR3 region has the DNA TGTGCCAGTAGTTTAGCTTTGAACACTGAAGCTTTCTTT. It translates to CASSLALNTEAFF. Full variable domain (missing parts from reference TRBV19 and TRBJ1-1): DGGITQSPKYLFRKEGQNVTLSCEQNLNHDAMYWYRQDPGQGLRLIYYSQIVNDFQKGDIAEGYSVSREKKESFPLTVTSAQKNPTAFYLCASSLALNTEAFFGQGTRLTVV.

This clone was observed a few times. V is TRBV6-5 and J is TRBJ1-2, with D hard to call. The V gene's germline CDR1 is MNHEY and CDR2 SVGAGI. The V gene lost 8 bases and the J gene lost 2 bases, with 9 bases spanning the gap. The CDR3 consists of 12 residues. This CDR3 is CASFGGNYGYTF. CDR3 DNA sequence: TGTGCCAGCTTTGGCGGGAACTATGGCTACACCTTC.

The rearrangement joins TRBV10-3 to TRBJ2-3; 8 nucleotides agree with TRBD1. J gave up 2 bases and V 2 bases, and 3 bases lay outside the gene matches. CDR1 is ENHRY and CDR2 is SYGVKD in the germline V gene. The CDR3 totals 15 residues. CDR3 in DNA: TGTGCCATCAGTGAGGGACAGGGCCTCACAGATACGCAGTATTTT. Its protein product is CAISEGQGLTDTQYF.

V is TRBV7-9 and J is TRBJ2-1, with 8 positions matching TRBD2. Losses at the gene ends were 5 bases for V and 7 bases for J; bases not matched to a gene: 10. Germline V CDR1 and CDR2: SEHNR, FQNEAQ (reference sequence). CDR3 length equals 15 residues. The CDR3 spells CASSNHRLALNEQFF. Written as DNA, the CDR3 is TGTGCCAGCAGCAACCACCGACTAGCGCTGAATGAGCAGTTCTTC.

This chain joins TRBV19 and TRBJ2-7; 8 bases line up with TRBD1. V trimming: 2 bases; J trimming: 7 bases; junction bases outside the gene matches: 13. Germline CDR1 is LNHDA and CDR2 is SQIVND (reference sequence). This CDR3 has 16 amino acids. The CDR3 spells CASSISGRQGRWEQYF. CDR3 in DNA: TGTGCCAGTAGTATATCTGGCCGACAGGGGAGGTGGGAGCAGTACTTC.

CDR3 protein: CASSSGQGAYEQYF. The CDR3 DNA is TGCGCCAGCAGCTCGGGACAGGGGGCCTACGAGCAGTACTTC. The chain couples TRBV5-1 to TRBJ2-7; 11 nucleotides match TRBD1. The CDR3 length is 14 residues. The trim removed 3 bases at V and 2 bases at J, leaving 1 base unmatched. The V gene's germline CDR1 is SGHRS and CDR2 YFSETQ.

J is TRBJ1-2 and V is TRBV30; D is ambiguous. The germline CDR1 and CDR2 sequences are GTSNPN and SVGIG (reference sequence). The V end lost 4 bases, the J end lost 6 bases, and 3 bases lay between the germline ends. CDR3 length equals 9 residues. The CDR3 reads CAWIDGYTF. The CDR3 nucleotides read TGTGCCTGGATAGATGGCTACACCTTC.

The chain employs TRBV6-5 and TRBJ1-1, with D uncertain. Germline CDR1 is MNHEY and CDR2 is SVGAGI. The CDR3 totals 15 residues. V lost 2 bases and J 0 bases, leaving 10 bases between the germline ends. CDR3 sequence: CASSYEGSVNTEAFF. In DNA, the CDR3 is TGTGCCAGCAGTTACGAAGGGAGTGTGAACACTGAAGCTTTCTTT.

The gene calls are TRBV5-8 and TRBJ2-1, with 7 bases fitting TRBD2. There are 17 residues in the CDR3. The germline CDR1 and CDR2 sequences are SGHTS and YDEGEE. J gave up 3 bases and V 4 bases, and 13 bases lay outside the gene matches. The CDR3 loop reads CASSVGFGGSIYNEQFF. Here the CDR3 DNA reads TGTGCCAGCAGCGTCGGGTTCGGGGGGTCCATCTACAATGAGCAGTTCTTC.

The chain recombines TRBV7-9 with TRBJ1-1; TRBD1 aligns across 9 bases. The CDR3 is 16 residues long. J lost 1 base, V lost 4 bases, and 7 bases had no gene match. Germline CDR1 SEHNR, CDR2 FQNEAQ (reference sequence). CDR3 in amino acids: CASSSQGTGKNTEAFF. For the CDR3, the DNA is TGTGCCAGCAGCTCCCAGGGGACAGGGAAGAACACTGAAGCTTTCTTT.

This clone was seen just once. The rearrangement uses TRBV19 and TRBJ1-1; 7 bases fit TRBD1. Germline values: CDR1 LNHDA, CDR2 SQIVND (reference sequence). Trimming removed 5 bases from V and 4 bases from J; junction bases left unmatched: 4. The CDR3 is 13 residues long. CDR3 DNA sequence: TGTGCCAGTAGTTTGAACAGGGGCACTGAAGCTTTCTTT. This encodes CASSLNRGTEAFF.

In this sample, this clone turned up a few times. The chain is built from TRBV5-1 and TRBJ2-3; perhaps TRBD2 as D (5 bases). The CDR3 has 14 amino acids. Germline V gene sequence: CDR1 SGHRS, CDR2 YFSETQ. Trimming took off 0 bases at V and 4 bases at J, with 9 bases between the two ends. The DNA for the CDR3 is TGCGCCAGCAGCTTGGAGACGGGATCAGATACGCAGTATTTT. It codes for CASSLETGSDTQYF.

The rearrangement links TRBV29-1 to TRBJ2-4; 9 bases match TRBD1. J was trimmed by 1 base and V by 6 bases; bases with no gene match: 10. Germline V gene lookup returns CDR1 SQVTM and CDR2 ANQGSEA. The CDR3 has 16 residues. The CDR3 sequence is CSVRQGEGAAKNIQYF. The CDR3 bases are TGCAGCGTACGACAGGGGGAAGGCGCGGCCAAAAACATTCAGTACTTC. The entire variable domain, with the rest obtained from reference TRBV29-1 and TRBJ2-4, is as follows: SAVISQKPSRDICQRGTSLTIQCQVDSQVTMMFWYRQQPGQSLTLIATANQGSEATYESGFVIDKFPISRPNLTFSTLTVSNMSPEDSSIYLCSVRQGEGAAKNIQYFGAGTRLSVL.

The gene calls are TRBV7-9 and TRBJ2-7; D is uncertain. CDR3 length: 13 residues. V lost 5 bases and J 6 bases, leaving 14 bases between the germline ends. CDR1 is SEHNR, CDR2 FQNEAQ, per germline (reference sequence). The CDR3, as DNA: TGTGCCAGCAGCGCCTCTAGAGTATTCGAGCAGTACTTC. Residues: CASSASRVFEQYF. Full variable domain (outside the CDR3, taken from reference TRBV7-9 and TRBJ2-7): DTGVSQNPRHKITKRGQNVTFRCDPISEHNRLYWYRQTLGQGPEFLTYFQNEAQLEKSRLLSDRFSAERPKGSFSTLEIQRTEQGDSAMYLCASSASRVFEQYFGPGTRLTVT.

This rearrangement joins TRBV10-3 to TRBJ2-2, with TRBD2 identical over 13 bases. With 7 bases clipped from V and 0 bases from J, the junction kept 8 bases outside the gene matches. From germline, CDR1 is ENHRY and CDR2 SYGVKD. This CDR3 is built from 18 residues. CDR3 loop: CAIKRTSGSHANTGELFF. The DNA for the CDR3 is TGTGCCATCAAACGGACTAGCGGGAGCCATGCGAACACCGGGGAGCTGTTTTTT.

The J gene is TRBJ2-7, the V gene TRBV18; TRBD2 matches at 7 bases. Trimming at V came to 5 bases and at J to 2 bases, leaving 15 bases not matched to a gene. This CDR3 is built from 17 residues. The germline V gene has CDR1 KGHSH and CDR2 LQKENI. Written as DNA, the CDR3 is TGTGCCAGCTCAGCGAACCAGCTAGCGGAGTCAACCTACGAGCAGTACTTC. It yields the protein CASSANQLAESTYEQYF.

The rearrangement joins TRBV5-4 to TRBJ2-7; no reliable D call. Germline V lookup: CDR1 SGHNT, CDR2 YYREEE (reference sequence). The length of the CDR3 is 14 residues. The V end lost 0 bases, the J end lost 0 bases, and 7 bases lay between the germline ends. CDR3 region: CASSLDPLSYEQYF. CDR3 coding DNA: TGTGCCAGCAGCTTGGATCCCCTCTCCTACGAGCAGTACTTC.

This clone was seen once. V gene TRBV7-9 combines with J gene TRBJ2-3; a weak D match, TRBD1 (6 bases). The CDR3 has 16 amino acids. The V end was cut by 1 base, the J end by 4 bases, with 15 bases between. Germline V gene data show CDR1 as SEHNR and CDR2 as FQNEAQ (reference sequence). CDR3 residues: CASSLGAGVDSDTQYF. CDR3 bases: TGTGCCAGCAGCTTAGGCGCAGGGGTCGACTCAGATACGCAGTATTTT.

This chain links TRBV19 with TRBJ1-1; 7 nucleotides agree with TRBD1. The CDR3 has 14 residues. In germline, CDR1 is LNHDA, CDR2 SQIVND (reference sequence). V lost 5 bases, J lost 3 bases, and 6 bases stayed unmatched. The DNA of the CDR3 is TGTGCCAGTAGTCTCGGGACAGTTTACACTGAAGCTTTCTTT. Translation: CASSLGTVYTEAFF.